The 16 T cell receptor beta chains reported below all come from one sample, sequenced in a study of blood T cell repertoires in COVID-19. Some clones are missing from TCRdb's copy, which holds only in-frame ones; the method was immunoSEQ multiplex PCR. The sample carries some 40,000 clones, more than 85% recorded once. The sequenced sample was peripheral blood. The receptors come from a woman over 75 with acute or convalescent COVID-19.

CDR3 coding DNA: TGTGCCAGCAGCGACGGGGGGGCTCTGGTAGAGACCCAGTACTTC. Protein sequence: CASSDGGALVETQYF. The chain uses TRBV7-3 and TRBJ2-5, with TRBD2 identical over 8 bases. Germline trimming cut 5 bases from V and 4 bases from J; bases unmatched to any gene: 9. Germline CDR1 is SGHTA and CDR2 is FQGTGA. The CDR3 has 15 residues.

V is TRBV11-3 and J is TRBJ2-1; 9 bases agree with TRBD1. The CDR3 is 16 amino acids. Germline V gene sequence: CDR1 SGHNT, CDR2 YENEEA. The trim removed 5 bases at V and 7 bases at J, leaving 12 bases unmatched. The CDR3 spells CASSQAGTGFWNEQFF. The CDR3 DNA reads as TGTGCCAGCAGCCAAGCCGGGACAGGGTTTTGGAATGAGCAGTTCTTC.

The V gene is TRBV11-2, the J gene TRBJ1-5, with unresolved D. The germline gives CDR1 SGHAT, CDR2 FQNNGV. The CDR3 is 14 amino acids. Trimming removed 1 base from V and 6 bases from J, with 10 bases in between. CDR3 sequence (DNA): TGTGCCAGCAGCTTAGCCCCCCTAGGTCAGCCCCAGCATTTT. It translates to CASSLAPLGQPQHF.

A single count supports this clone. This chain joins TRBV19 and TRBJ2-5; 8 bases align to TRBD2. Germline V gene sequence: CDR1 LNHDA, CDR2 SQIVND (reference sequence). The CDR3 totals 15 residues. J lost 6 bases, V lost 3 bases, and 9 bases had no gene match. In DNA form, the CDR3 reads TGTGCCAGTAGTATGATTTCCGCGGGGGGTAAGACCCAGTACTTC. This translates into CASSMISAGGKTQYF.

As DNA, the CDR3 is TGTGCCAGCTCAGAATCCGGGACAACCCCGAACACTGAAGCTTTCTTT. It codes for CASSESGTTPNTEAFF. This chain connects TRBV18 to TRBJ1-1; maybe TRBD1 (6 bases). The germline V gene has CDR1 KGHSH and CDR2 LQKENI. The CDR3 length is 16 residues. Trimming shortened V by 5 bases and J by 1 base, and 17 bases separated the two germline ends.

This chain uses TRBV6-6 with TRBJ2-7; 12 bases match TRBD1. The germline gives CDR1 MNHNY, CDR2 SVGAGI (reference sequence). The CDR3 extends over 14 amino acids. Trimming at V came to 8 bases and at J to 4 bases, leaving 6 bases not matched to a gene. The CDR3 reads CASGPGQGAYEQYF. The CDR3 coding sequence is TGTGCCAGCGGGCCGGGACAGGGGGCATACGAGCAGTACTTC.

The V gene is TRBV5-5, the J gene TRBJ1-2; TRBD1 is a possible D gene (5 bases). The CDR3 contains 13 residues. The V and J ends lost 1 base and 2 bases respectively, with 6 bases between them. Germline lookup yields CDR1 SGHKS and CDR2 YYEKEE (reference sequence). The CDR3 DNA reads as TGTGCCAGCAGCTTGTCAGGGAACTATGGCTACACCTTC. Residues: CASSLSGNYGYTF.

CDR3 nucleotide sequence: TGTGCCAGTAGTATAGGGACAGGGGGCGTGAGTTTGGGCACTGAAGCTTTCTTT. This codes for CASSIGTGGVSLGTEAFF. The V and J genes are TRBV19 and TRBJ1-1; 11 positions match TRBD1. V gave up 1 base and J gave up 4 bases; unmatched junction bases: 11. The germline V gene encodes CDR1 LNHDA and CDR2 SQIVND (reference sequence). This CDR3 has 18 residues.

The chain is built from TRBV5-4 and TRBJ2-1; 11 nucleotides line up with TRBD1. The CDR3 totals 19 residues. After removal of 0 bases from V and 1 base from J, the junction contained 9 bases not matched to a gene. The V gene's germline CDR1 is SGHNT and CDR2 YYREEE (reference sequence). CDR3 bases: TGTGCCAGCAGCTTGGGGGGGACAGGGGGGCCCCCTTCCTACAATGAGCAGTTCTTC. It translates to CASSLGGTGGPPSYNEQFF.

This sequence joins TRBV24-1 and TRBJ2-2; D is unresolved. Trimming pared 5 bases from V and 5 bases from J, leaving 11 bases between. Per germline, CDR1 KGHDR and CDR2 SFDVKD. The CDR3 is 14 amino acids. In DNA form, the CDR3 reads TGTGCCACCAGTGGGCAGGCTCGGACCGGGGAGCTGTTTTTT. This codes for CATSGQARTGELFF.

This clone was observed once. This chain connects TRBV5-1 to TRBJ1-6, with D unresolved. Germline V gene sequence: CDR1 SGHRS, CDR2 YFSETQ. V lost 2 bases, J lost 11 bases, and 11 bases lay in between. CDR3 size: 13 residues. Written as DNA, the CDR3 is TGCGCCAGCAGCTTAAAGCTCGATACACCCCTCCACTTT. Protein sequence: CASSLKLDTPLHF.

The V gene is TRBV3-1 (or the pseudogene TRBV3-2), the J gene TRBJ2-1; TRBD2 matches 14 bases. The CDR3 runs 17 residues. Germline assignment: CDR1 LGHDT and CDR2 YNNKEL (reference sequence). Trimming at V came to 8 bases and at J to 4 bases, leaving 10 bases not matched to a gene. As DNA, the CDR3 is TGTGCCAGCCTCGGGACTAGCGGGGGATCGGGTTACAATGAGCAGTTCTTC. Translated, it gives CASLGTSGGSGYNEQFF.

This clone was detected only a few times. This chain joins TRBV7-9 and TRBJ1-6; 7 bases fit TRBD1. Per the germline V gene, CDR1 is SEHNR and CDR2 is FQNEAQ (reference sequence). The CDR3 consists of 15 residues. V shed 5 bases, J shed 10 bases, and the junction held 11 bases outside the gene matches. CDR3 nucleotide sequence: TGTGCCAGCAGCCAGGGGGGAGAGGGAGGCTCACCCCTCCACTTT. This translates into CASSQGGEGGSPLHF.

The chain has TRBV2 and TRBJ2-2; TRBD2 agrees at 15 bases. Trimming removed 6 bases from V and 6 bases from J; junction bases left unmatched: 14. Germline assignment: CDR1 SNHLY and CDR2 FYNNEI. This CDR3 comprises 19 residues. CDR3 protein: CASRAPGLAGGHAAGELFF. The CDR3 DNA is TGTGCCAGCAGGGCTCCGGGACTAGCGGGGGGCCATGCCGCCGGGGAGCTGTTTTTT.

J is TRBJ1-1 and V is TRBV7-9; D gene ambiguous. Germline V gives CDR1 SEHNR, CDR2 FQNEAQ (reference sequence). V was cut by 5 bases and J by 8 bases, with 15 bases left in between. This CDR3 region has 13 residues. The CDR3 sequence is CASSLPSGREAFF. CDR3 nucleotide sequence: TGTGCCAGCAGCCTCCCCAGTGGCAGAGAAGCTTTCTTT.

This clone showed up just once. The chain joins TRBV28 to TRBJ1-4; D is possibly TRBD1 (6 bases). Germline values: CDR1 MDHEN, CDR2 SYDVKM. With 5 bases removed from V and 9 bases from J, the gap between germline ends came to 10 bases. This CDR3 region has 12 residues. DNA for the CDR3: TGTGCCAGCAGTCCTCGGGACAAAAAACTGTTTTTT. Protein sequence: CASSPRDKKLFF.